Listed here is a single T cell receptor (beta chain). Its specificity is not known. V was trimmed by 6 bases and J by 2 bases, leaving 17 bases between them. Germline assignment: CDR1 MNHNY and CDR2 SVGAGI (reference sequence). The CDR3 sequence is 15 residues long. The data were obtained in a study of cytomegalovirus exposure and HLA in healthy donors. Vbeta (60) and Jbeta (13) primers were used in the PCR. Measured with immunoSEQ multiplex PCR; TCRdb has only the in-frame clones, and not every one. This repertoire shows more than 150,000 clones, roughly 87% found once; its top ten account for about 0.21%. General study results and limits: Sequencing likely caused a cluster of highly shared sequence variants.

The sequenced material came from PBMCs. The TCR sequence derives from a girl under three years old in good health and CMV-seronegative. V gene TRBV6-6 combines with J gene TRBJ2-7; tentatively, D is TRBD1 (5 bases). The CDR3 loop reads CASSGHRSKAYEQYF. The DNA for the CDR3 is TGTGCCAGCAGCGGTCACAGGAGTAAAGCCTACGAGCAGTACTTC.